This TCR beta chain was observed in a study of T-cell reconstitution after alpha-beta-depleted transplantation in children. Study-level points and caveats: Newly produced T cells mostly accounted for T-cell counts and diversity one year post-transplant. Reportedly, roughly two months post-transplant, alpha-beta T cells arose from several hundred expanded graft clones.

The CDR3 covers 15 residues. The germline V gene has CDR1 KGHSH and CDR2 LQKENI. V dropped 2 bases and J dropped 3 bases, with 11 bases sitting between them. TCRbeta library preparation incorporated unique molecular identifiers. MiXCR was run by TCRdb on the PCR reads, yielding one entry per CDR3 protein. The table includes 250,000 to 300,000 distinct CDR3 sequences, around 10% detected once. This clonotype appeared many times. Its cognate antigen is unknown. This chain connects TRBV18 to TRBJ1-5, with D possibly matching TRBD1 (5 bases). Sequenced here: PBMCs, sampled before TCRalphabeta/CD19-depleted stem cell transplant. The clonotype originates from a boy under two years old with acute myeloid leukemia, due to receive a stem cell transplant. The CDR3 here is CASSPSQGHNQPQHF. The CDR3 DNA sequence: TGTGCCAGCTCACCAAGCCAGGGCCACAATCAGCCCCAGCATTTT.